These T cell receptor beta chains were read from a single sample in a study of T-cell memory formation after mild COVID-19. TCRdb recomputed calls from the 5' RACE reads with MiXCR, one row per CDR3 protein. The data hold around 400,000 distinct CDR3 sequences, with 20% to 25% observed a single time. Sequenced material: PBMCs or a T cell subset sorted from them (not recorded which). The receptors were sampled from an adult woman who had mild COVID-19 (a few samples of this study predate the infection). Cell type and time point are not known. The CDR3 runs from the conserved cysteine through the conserved F or W.

v_gene: TRBV7-8
j_gene: TRBJ2-7
CDR3aa: CASRQSYEQYF

v_gene: TRBV4-3
j_gene: TRBJ2-2
CDR3aa: CASSQGVGGLTAGELFF

v_gene: TRBV27
j_gene: TRBJ2-1
CDR3aa: CASSPILQVTYNEQFF

v_gene: TRBV18
j_gene: TRBJ2-1
CDR3aa: CASSSTSGSTNEQFF

v_gene: TRBV14
j_gene: TRBJ1-1
CDR3aa: CASSQVSGIAEAFF

v_gene: TRBV7-9
j_gene: TRBJ1-4
CDR3aa: CASSPPLSNEKLFF

v_gene: TRBV12-3/TRBV12-4
j_gene: TRBJ1-2
CDR3aa: CASSYGTGKVSGYTF

v_gene: TRBV2
j_gene: TRBJ1-1
CDR3aa: CASSRAENTEAFF

v_gene: TRBV6-5
j_gene: TRBJ2-7
CDR3aa: CASRTGTRAPVEQYF

v_gene: TRBV20-1
j_gene: TRBJ2-7
CDR3aa: CSAFWTGSYEQYF

v_gene: TRBV5-5
j_gene: TRBJ2-1
CDR3aa: CASSIGLAGYNEQFF

v_gene: TRBV7-9
j_gene: TRBJ1-2
CDR3aa: CASSLLASRGYTF

v_gene: TRBV4-2
j_gene: TRBJ1-2
CDR3aa: CASSQDPRTGGSNYGYTF

v_gene: TRBV4-3
j_gene: TRBJ1-2
CDR3aa: CASSQGRGSNYGYTF

v_gene: TRBV5-1
j_gene: TRBJ2-7
CDR3aa: CASSETGGLHEQYF

v_gene: TRBV12-3/TRBV12-4
j_gene: TRBJ2-2
CDR3aa: CASSLDPKNTGELFF

v_gene: TRBV5-4
j_gene: TRBJ1-1
CDR3aa: CASSFRDTEGTEAFF

v_gene: TRBV7-3
j_gene: TRBJ2-3
CDR3aa: CASSLTTSGGGHTQYF

v_gene: TRBV29-1
j_gene: TRBJ2-7
CDR3aa: CSVAAPSGSSGEQYF

v_gene: TRBV30
j_gene: TRBJ2-7
CDR3aa: CAWSITGTSSPEQYF

v_gene: TRBV14
j_gene: TRBJ2-2
CDR3aa: CASSQKVANTGELFF

v_gene: TRBV15
j_gene: TRBJ2-1
CDR3aa: CATSRFDTKASQFF

v_gene: TRBV28
j_gene: TRBJ1-5
CDR3aa: CASSFQGAASGSNQPQHF

v_gene: TRBV30
j_gene: TRBJ2-3
CDR3aa: CASETSEDVTDTQYF

v_gene: TRBV6-6
j_gene: TRBJ2-7
CDR3aa: CASSHSTGAEGYEQYF

v_gene: TRBV6-5
j_gene: TRBJ1-6
CDR3aa: CASSSGGGNSPLHF

v_gene: TRBV2
j_gene: TRBJ2-1
CDR3aa: CASLLDRVSDEQFF

v_gene: TRBV4-1
j_gene: TRBJ2-7
CDR3aa: CASSQVRTGGEQYF

v_gene: TRBV29-1
j_gene: TRBJ2-7
CDR3aa: CSVVAAYEQYF

v_gene: TRBV7-8
j_gene: TRBJ2-5
CDR3aa: CASSHREGQETQYF

v_gene: TRBV4-1
j_gene: TRBJ2-1
CDR3aa: CASSQALPDEQFF

v_gene: TRBV20-1
j_gene: TRBJ1-2
CDR3aa: CSASTGYTYGYTF

v_gene: TRBV3-1
j_gene: TRBJ2-7
CDR3aa: CASSHRTGDYEQYF

v_gene: TRBV10-3
j_gene: TRBJ2-1
CDR3aa: CAISVGLAGYYNEQFF

v_gene: TRBV6-2/TRBV6-3
j_gene: TRBJ1-3
CDR3aa: CASSYGTGVTSGNTIYF

v_gene: TRBV12-3/TRBV12-4
j_gene: TRBJ2-1
CDR3aa: CASSLVPERGFF

v_gene: TRBV11-3
j_gene: TRBJ2-3
CDR3aa: CASSFNTGGGADTQYF

v_gene: TRBV2
j_gene: TRBJ2-1
CDR3aa: CASSVVGTVSYNEQFF

v_gene: TRBV4-1
j_gene: TRBJ1-4
CDR3aa: CASSQVPQGLDEKLFF

v_gene: TRBV4-2
j_gene: TRBJ2-2
CDR3aa: CASSRRGGNTGELFF

v_gene: TRBV7-6
j_gene: TRBJ1-2
CDR3aa: CASSPDLFSGYTF

v_gene: TRBV7-2
j_gene: TRBJ2-1
CDR3aa: CASSTPSGMRNEQFF

v_gene: TRBV6-6
j_gene: TRBJ1-5
CDR3aa: CASSYLGAGQPQHF

v_gene: TRBV3-1
j_gene: TRBJ1-2
CDR3aa: CASSQAGAGAGYGYTF

v_gene: TRBV7-6
j_gene: TRBJ2-7
CDR3aa: CASSLAAGENEQYF

v_gene: TRBV7-6
j_gene: TRBJ2-1
CDR3aa: CASSFLLGATSNNEQFF

v_gene: TRBV7-9
j_gene: TRBJ2-7
CDR3aa: CASSLGPSRGYEQYF

v_gene: TRBV7-9
j_gene: TRBJ2-1
CDR3aa: CASSLGVAASSYNEQFF

v_gene: TRBV10-3
j_gene: TRBJ2-3
CDR3aa: CAITPARSKDTQYF

v_gene: TRBV5-6
j_gene: TRBJ2-7
CDR3aa: CASSGIRAEDEQYF

v_gene: TRBV20-1
j_gene: TRBJ2-4
CDR3aa: CSARSILATGNIQYF

v_gene: TRBV20-1
j_gene: TRBJ1-1
CDR3aa: CSASRHLTEAFF

v_gene: TRBV20-1
j_gene: TRBJ2-7
CDR3aa: CSASPSSGSSYEQYF

v_gene: TRBV20-1
j_gene: TRBJ2-3
CDR3aa: CSARDLSAGGHGDTQYF

v_gene: TRBV5-4
j_gene: TRBJ2-7
CDR3aa: CASSSFSSLSYEQYF